This T cell receptor beta chain was documented in a study of response to subunit inactivated influenza vaccine. Study-wide points: Each seasonal influenza vaccination recruits few new T cells, the authors suggested.

TCRdb passed the RT-PCR reads through MiXCR, listing each CDR3 protein once. The sample has around 500,000 distinct CDR3 sequences, approximately 11% seen once. This clonotype was detected many times. Its antigen is unknown. The germline V gene encodes CDR1 LGHNA and CDR2 YSLEER. CDR3 length: 15 residues. V lost 2 bases and J 4 bases, leaving 12 bases between the germline ends. This specimen consisted of PBMCs from blood, obtained 35 to 45 days after vaccination. This clonotype originated in a man in his fifties who received an inactivated influenza vaccine. The genes are TRBV4-3 and TRBJ1-5; D gene unclear. CDR3 loop: CASSQYREGNQPQHF. Here the CDR3 DNA reads TGCGCCAGCAGCCAATATAGGGAGGGAAATCAGCCCCAGCATTTT.